A selection of T cell receptor beta chains follows, all from one sample in a study of blood T cells in healthy people across ages. TCRdb processed the 5' RACE reads anew with MiXCR; each CDR3 protein has one entry. The sample carries roughly 1 million distinct CDR3 sequences, around 27% recorded once. This same sample was also part of a study on T cells of mothers and their children.

The sequenced sample consisted of blood. The receptors derive from a girl between 2 and 10 years old in good health. CDR3s include the opening cysteine and the closing phenylalanine or tryptophan. The D gene is left open where the match is weak. Expanded clones get a size class; other rows say once, few or many, or leave the size out.

clone size: -; J gene: TRBJ2-1; V gene: TRBV29-1; D gene: -; CDR3 DNA: TGCAGCGTTTTGGGGTACGGCTACAATGAGCAGTTCTTC; CDR3 protein: CSVLGYGYNEQFF
clone size: few; J gene: TRBJ1-5; V gene: TRBV5-1; D gene: -; CDR3 DNA: TGCGCCAGCAGCTTGGCCAGGGATCAGCCCCAGCATTTT; CDR3 protein: CASSLARDQPQHF
clone size: many; J gene: TRBJ2-5; V gene: TRBV6-6; D gene: TRBD1; CDR3 DNA: TGTGCCAGCAGTTACGAGGGGGCCCAACAAGAGACCCAGTACTTC; CDR3 protein: CASSYEGAQQETQYF
clone size: -; J gene: TRBJ2-7; V gene: TRBV28; D gene: TRBD2; CDR3 DNA: TGTGCCAGCAGTTTAACGGCTAGCGGGAGGTCTGAGCAGTACTTC; CDR3 protein: CASSLTASGRSEQYF
clone size: -; J gene: TRBJ2-2; V gene: TRBV7-8; D gene: -; CDR3 DNA: TGTGCCAGCAGCTTGCCGGTTGAGGCTAGCCCAACCGGGGAGCTGTTTTTT; CDR3 protein: CASSLPVEASPTGELFF
clone size: few; J gene: TRBJ1-2; V gene: TRBV6-5; D gene: -; CDR3 DNA: TGTGCCAGCTTTGGCAGGGGCTACACCTTC; CDR3 protein: CASFGRGYTF
clone size: -; J gene: TRBJ1-2; V gene: TRBV4-1; D gene: -; CDR3 DNA: TGCGCCAGCAGCCAAGATCACCTAGAGGTGGCAGCACCTTTTTATGGCTACACCTTC; CDR3 protein: CASSQDHLEVAAPFYGYTF
clone size: -; J gene: TRBJ2-3; V gene: TRBV6-1; D gene: TRBD1; CDR3 DNA: TGTGCCAGCAGTGACGTGGGACAGGCTTTTTTTACGCAGTATTTT; CDR3 protein: CASSDVGQAFFTQYF
clone size: few; J gene: TRBJ2-5; V gene: TRBV7-3; D gene: -; CDR3 DNA: TGTGCCAGCAGCTTCCGCGGGACCCCCGAAGAGACCCAGTACTTC; CDR3 protein: CASSFRGTPEETQYF
clone size: few; J gene: TRBJ2-1; V gene: TRBV3-1; D gene: -; CDR3 DNA: TGTGCCAGCAGCCAAGGCAGAGGGACAAGTGGGGGAACGTACAATGAGCAGTTCTTC; CDR3 protein: CASSQGRGTSGGTYNEQFF
clone size: many; J gene: TRBJ1-1; V gene: TRBV28; D gene: TRBD1; CDR3 DNA: TGTGTCAGCCCCGGACAGGGGGAGGTGAACACTGAAGCTTTCTTT; CDR3 protein: CVSPGQGEVNTEAFF
clone size: -; J gene: TRBJ2-7; V gene: TRBV6-2/TRBV6-3; D gene: TRBD2; CDR3 DNA: TGTGCCAGCAGGGGCGGGACTACCGTCCGGGGCGAGCAGTACTTC; CDR3 protein: CASRGGTTVRGEQYF
clone size: -; J gene: TRBJ2-3; V gene: TRBV9; D gene: TRBD1; CDR3 DNA: TGTGCCAGCAGCGTAGATGGGACAGGGAGCACAGATACGCAGTATTTT; CDR3 protein: CASSVDGTGSTDTQYF
clone size: -; J gene: TRBJ1-1; V gene: TRBV6-2/TRBV6-3; D gene: -; CDR3 DNA: TGTGCCAGCCATCCGAAGGGGAACCGGAACACTGAAGCTTTCTTT; CDR3 protein: CASHPKGNRNTEAFF
clone size: few; J gene: TRBJ2-7; V gene: TRBV11-2; D gene: TRBD2; CDR3 DNA: TGTGCCAGCAGCTTAGATGGACTAGCGGAGCAGTACTTC; CDR3 protein: CASSLDGLAEQYF
clone size: few; J gene: TRBJ2-7; V gene: TRBV7-9; D gene: TRBD1; CDR3 DNA: TGTGCCAGCAGCCCCGCCGGGACAGGGGGGTACGAGCAGTACTTC; CDR3 protein: CASSPAGTGGYEQYF
clone size: -; J gene: TRBJ1-1; V gene: TRBV7-2; D gene: TRBD1; CDR3 DNA: TGTGCCAGCAGCTTAGCGTCGACAGGGAATTCTCGGATGAACACTGAAGCTTTCTTT; CDR3 protein: CASSLASTGNSRMNTEAFF
clone size: -; J gene: TRBJ1-5; V gene: TRBV6-5; D gene: -; CDR3 DNA: TGTGCCAGCAGTTACAGCAGGGTTAGCAATCACCCCCAGCATTTT; CDR3 protein: CASSYSRVSNHPQHF
clone size: many; J gene: TRBJ2-2; V gene: TRBV11-2; D gene: -; CDR3 DNA: TGTGCCAGCACAACCGGGACTTTTCTCGCCGGGGAGCTGTTTTTT; CDR3 protein: CASTTGTFLAGELFF
clone size: -; J gene: TRBJ2-7; V gene: TRBV6-5; D gene: -; CDR3 DNA: TGTGCCAGCAATACAGCTTACTCCTACGAGCAGTACTTC; CDR3 protein: CASNTAYSYEQYF
clone size: few; J gene: TRBJ2-5; V gene: TRBV11-2; D gene: TRBD1; CDR3 DNA: TGTGCCAGCAGTACTGGAGGGACAGGGGAAGAGACCCAGTACTTC; CDR3 protein: CASSTGGTGEETQYF
clone size: -; J gene: TRBJ2-2; V gene: TRBV5-4; D gene: -; CDR3 DNA: TGTGCCAGCAGCAAAGCGGACGGCACCGGGGAGCTGTTTTTT; CDR3 protein: CASSKADGTGELFF
clone size: -; J gene: TRBJ2-3; V gene: TRBV12-3/TRBV12-4; D gene: -; CDR3 DNA: TGTGCCAGCCTGAGGGGTGATACGCAGTATTTT; CDR3 protein: CASLRGDTQYF
clone size: -; J gene: TRBJ2-1; V gene: TRBV11-3; D gene: -; CDR3 DNA: TGTGCCAGCAGCTCGGCAGAATACAATGAGCAGTTCTTC; CDR3 protein: CASSSAEYNEQFF
clone size: once; J gene: TRBJ2-5; V gene: TRBV5-6; D gene: -; CDR3 DNA: TGTGCCAGCAGTACCAGCGTAGAGACCCAGTACTTC; CDR3 protein: CASSTSVETQYF
clone size: -; J gene: TRBJ1-5; V gene: TRBV27; D gene: TRBD1; CDR3 DNA: TGTGCCAGCAGTCCCCTGGGACAGACAAATCAGCCCCAGCATTTT; CDR3 protein: CASSPLGQTNQPQHF
clone size: -; J gene: TRBJ1-5; V gene: TRBV12-3/TRBV12-4; D gene: -; CDR3 DNA: TGTGCCAGCACGACCTTATCGGTCGATCAGCCCCAGCATTTT; CDR3 protein: CASTTLSVDQPQHF
clone size: -; J gene: TRBJ1-1; V gene: TRBV7-2; D gene: -; CDR3 DNA: TGTGCCAGCAGCTTACAGGGAAGAGGGTACACTGAAGCTTTCTTT; CDR3 protein: CASSLQGRGYTEAFF
clone size: few; J gene: TRBJ2-1; V gene: TRBV7-9; D gene: TRBD1; CDR3 DNA: TGCGCCGCTGGACAGGGAAACTACAATGAGCAGTTCTTC; CDR3 protein: CAAGQGNYNEQFF
clone size: -; J gene: TRBJ2-2; V gene: TRBV5-1; D gene: -; CDR3 DNA: TGCGCCAGCAGCTTGCCGATCGGGGAGCTGTTTTTT; CDR3 protein: CASSLPIGELFF
clone size: few; J gene: TRBJ2-5; V gene: TRBV18; D gene: -; CDR3 DNA: TGTGCCAGCTCACCCGTGACAAGACAAGAGACCCAGTACTTC; CDR3 protein: CASSPVTRQETQYF
clone size: few; J gene: TRBJ2-1; V gene: TRBV29-1; D gene: -; CDR3 DNA: TGCAGCGTTGAAGAGCCGGGATTGACGCAGTTCTTC; CDR3 protein: CSVEEPGLTQFF
clone size: -; J gene: TRBJ2-1; V gene: TRBV20-1; D gene: -; CDR3 DNA: TGCAGTGCAACCACCGGGGTCTCCTACAATGAGCAGTTCTTC; CDR3 protein: CSATTGVSYNEQFF
clone size: -; J gene: TRBJ2-4; V gene: TRBV3-1; D gene: -; CDR3 DNA: TGTGCCAGCAGCCAAATCTTGGGGTCCGGCATTCAGTACTTC; CDR3 protein: CASSQILGSGIQYF
clone size: -; J gene: TRBJ2-1; V gene: TRBV7-2; D gene: -; CDR3 DNA: TGTGCCAGCACCCCGACAGGCTACAATGAGCAGTTCTTC; CDR3 protein: CASTPTGYNEQFF
clone size: few; J gene: TRBJ2-5; V gene: TRBV6-5; D gene: -; CDR3 DNA: TGTGCCAGAACAAGGGGGGGATTGGAGACCCAGTACTTC; CDR3 protein: CARTRGGLETQYF
clone size: few; J gene: TRBJ2-1; V gene: TRBV7-2; D gene: -; CDR3 DNA: TGTGCCAGCAGCTTATCAGGCCCCAGCACCTTTTACAATGAGCAGTTCTTC; CDR3 protein: CASSLSGPSTFYNEQFF
clone size: -; J gene: TRBJ2-7; V gene: TRBV10-3; D gene: TRBD1; CDR3 DNA: TGTGCCATCGGGACAGTCTCCTACGAGCAGTACTTC; CDR3 protein: CAIGTVSYEQYF
clone size: few; J gene: TRBJ2-1; V gene: TRBV7-9; D gene: -; CDR3 DNA: TGTGCCAGCAGCTTTATTTGGGACGATGAGCAGTTCTTC; CDR3 protein: CASSFIWDDEQFF
clone size: few; J gene: TRBJ2-7; V gene: TRBV7-9; D gene: -; CDR3 DNA: TGTGCCAGCAGCTTGAAGGGGCAGTCCTACGAGCAGTACTTC; CDR3 protein: CASSLKGQSYEQYF
clone size: -; J gene: TRBJ2-5; V gene: TRBV29-1; D gene: -; CDR3 DNA: TGCAGCGTTGACTCGACAATAGATGAGCAGCTCTTC; CDR3 protein: CSVDSTIDEQLF
clone size: -; J gene: TRBJ2-3; V gene: TRBV28; D gene: -; CDR3 DNA: TGTGCCAGCAGTTCCTGGGGGGCTAGCACAGATACGCAGTATTTT; CDR3 protein: CASSSWGASTDTQYF